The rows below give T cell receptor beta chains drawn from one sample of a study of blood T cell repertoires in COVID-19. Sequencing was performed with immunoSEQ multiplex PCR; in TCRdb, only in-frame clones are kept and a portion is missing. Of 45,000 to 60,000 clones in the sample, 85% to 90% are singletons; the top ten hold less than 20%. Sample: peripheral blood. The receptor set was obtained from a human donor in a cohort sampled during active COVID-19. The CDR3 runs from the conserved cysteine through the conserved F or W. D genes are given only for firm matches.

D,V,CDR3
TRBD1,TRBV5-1,CASSLGQGRNEQFF
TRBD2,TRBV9,CASSHGSGRTNIQYF
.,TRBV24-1,CATSDKTANYGYTF
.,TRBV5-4,CASRGVGNTEAFF
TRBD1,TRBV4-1,CASSRQGSGNTIYF
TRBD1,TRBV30,CAWSQQGGRQPQHF
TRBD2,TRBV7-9,CASSLTTSGYNEQFF
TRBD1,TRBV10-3,CAISEGQGASGNTIYF
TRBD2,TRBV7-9,CASSFGGANTGELFF
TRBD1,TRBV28,CASSAFSTGVVEAFF
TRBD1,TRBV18,CASSLGTGEHYGYTF
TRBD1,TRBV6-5,CASSQGARQPQHF
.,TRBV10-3,CAISESPGYIQYF
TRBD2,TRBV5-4,CASSGGTSGGTLSYEQYF
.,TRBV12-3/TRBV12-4,CASSRGGGELFF
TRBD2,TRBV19,CASTAGTSGVRELFF
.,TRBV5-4,CASSFRSGASTDTQYF
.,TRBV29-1,CSVDRSGYDYGYTF
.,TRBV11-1,CASSAPGVTKNIQYF
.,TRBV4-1,CASSHQGSGTPYEQYF
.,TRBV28,CASSLTTASNQPQHF
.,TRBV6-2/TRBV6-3,CASSYFQDTEAFF
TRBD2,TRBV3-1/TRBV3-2,CASSRSTSGRSTDTQYF
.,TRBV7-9,CASRPGQPSLYGYTF
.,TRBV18,CASSPPGGALTGELFF
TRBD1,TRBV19,CASRTWTGEDSYEQYF
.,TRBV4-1,CASSQDSDNQPQHF
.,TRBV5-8,CASRLTGRVNEKLFF
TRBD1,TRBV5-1,CASSAGQGANGYTF
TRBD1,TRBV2,CASSEEKGQQLYGYTF